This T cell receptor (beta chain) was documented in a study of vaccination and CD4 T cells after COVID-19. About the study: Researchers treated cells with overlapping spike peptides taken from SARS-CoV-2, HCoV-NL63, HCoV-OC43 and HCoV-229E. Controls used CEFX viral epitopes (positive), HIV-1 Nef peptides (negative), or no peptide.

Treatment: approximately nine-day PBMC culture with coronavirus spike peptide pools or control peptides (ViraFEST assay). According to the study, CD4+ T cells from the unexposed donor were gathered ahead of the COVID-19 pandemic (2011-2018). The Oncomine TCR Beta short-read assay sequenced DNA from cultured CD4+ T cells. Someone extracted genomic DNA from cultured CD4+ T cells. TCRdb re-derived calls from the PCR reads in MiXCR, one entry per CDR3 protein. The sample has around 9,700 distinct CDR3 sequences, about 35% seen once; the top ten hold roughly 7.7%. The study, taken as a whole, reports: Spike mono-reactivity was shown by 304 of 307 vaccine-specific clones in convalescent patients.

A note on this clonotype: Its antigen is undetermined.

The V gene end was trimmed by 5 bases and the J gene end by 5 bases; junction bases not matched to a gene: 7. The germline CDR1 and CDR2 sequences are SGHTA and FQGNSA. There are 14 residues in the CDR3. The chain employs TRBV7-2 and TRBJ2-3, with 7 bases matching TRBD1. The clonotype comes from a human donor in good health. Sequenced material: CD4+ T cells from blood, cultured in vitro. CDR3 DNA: TGTGCCAGCAGCGAGACAGGGTCGGGAGATACGCAGTATTTT. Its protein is CASSETGSGDTQYF.